This entry lists 31 T cell receptor beta chains sequenced from one sample in a study of T cells after yellow fever vaccination (dated by TCRdb to between 2017 and 2020). Interpreted using the paper, the treatment or condition label stands for: live attenuated yellow fever vaccine strain. The library was made by 5' RACE. The instrument was an Illumina NovaSeq 6000. The public reads were quality trimmed at Q25 with fastp and then assembled into clones with MiXCR by TCRdb, keeping productive beta chains. Rows are combined by CDR3 protein, so each entry shows the most common genes and DNA. Across this sample there are about 220,000 distinct CDR3 sequences, with approximately 3% seen only once. Around 3.2% of the sample lies in the top ten. The sample in question was CD4+ T cells sorted from PBMCs, obtained 10 days after the yellow fever booster vaccination. These receptors all stem from a man between 18 and 35 years old who received the YFV17D yellow fever vaccine.

The chain recombines TRBV4-3 with TRBJ1-3; no clear D. Germline CDR1 is LGHNA and CDR2 is YSLEER. This CDR3 spans 17 amino acids. V was clipped by 1 base and J by 4 bases, with 17 bases between them. DNA for the CDR3: TGCGCCAGCAGCCAAGGGGAAGGGCGGAATATAGGAAACACCATATATTTT. This encodes CASSQGEGRNIGNTIYF.

This clonotype turned up a few times. The V and J genes are TRBV2 and TRBJ2-5; weak D call: TRBD1 (5 bases). The V gene's germline CDR1 is SNHLY and CDR2 FYNNEI. The CDR3 covers 12 residues. V lost 8 bases and J lost 5, with 12 bases in between. In nucleotides, the CDR3 is TGTGCCAGCCTCCGACCAGGGGAGACCCAGTACTTC. This translates into CASLRPGETQYF. Filled out from reference TRBV2 and TRBJ2-5, the complete variable domain reads EPEVTQTPSHQVTQMGQEVILRCVPISNHLYFYWYRQILGQKVEFLVSFYNNEISEKSEIFDDQFSVERPDGSNFTLKIRSTKLEDSAMYFCASLRPGETQYFGPGTRLLVL.

In its sample, this clonotype was seen a few times. The chain joins TRBV11-2 to TRBJ2-5; 8 bases fit TRBD1. Germline V CDR1 and CDR2: SGHAT, FQNNGV. The V segment lost 5 bases and the J segment 4 bases; nucleotides outside the gene matches: 12. The CDR3 loop spans 16 amino acids. The CDR3 loop reads CASSPGAGQAGETQYF. CDR3 DNA sequence: TGTGCCAGCAGCCCAGGTGCGGGACAGGCGGGAGAGACCCAGTACTTC.

This clonotype occurred a few times. V gene TRBV20-1 combines with J gene TRBJ2-3; a weak D match, TRBD1 (6 bases). The CDR3 covers 14 residues. The germline gives CDR1 DFQATT, CDR2 SNEGSKA (reference sequence). Trimming removed 8 bases at V and 2 bases at J, with 17 bases between. DNA of the CDR3: TGCAGTCCACTGTGGGGACACAACACAGATACGCAGTATTTT. The encoded protein is CSPLWGHNTDTQYF.

This clonotype has a handful of counts. The rearrangement uses TRBV27 and TRBJ1-5, with 7 positions matching TRBD1. The CDR3 totals 15 residues. Germline V lookup: CDR1 MNHEY, CDR2 SMNVEV (reference sequence). V was pared by 6 bases and J by 9 bases, with 14 bases of the junction left unmatched. This CDR3 reads CASRTGTDQSSPQHF. In nucleotides, the CDR3 is TGTGCCAGCAGAACCGGGACAGATCAATCATCGCCCCAGCATTTT.

This clonotype showed up just a few times. The rearrangement uses TRBV6-5 and TRBJ2-7; D tentatively reads TRBD1 or TRBD2 (5 bases each). Germline V lookup: CDR1 MNHEY, CDR2 SVGAGI. Trimming stripped 10 bases from V and 6 bases from J, with 19 bases between. CDR3 length: 13 residues. The CDR3 spells CATSSRGDGEQYF. The CDR3 DNA sequence: TGTGCCACCTCCTCAAGAGGGGATGGCGAGCAGTACTTC.

Concerning this clonotype: This may be a read error, as it is one base from a much larger clone. The chain links TRBV5-6 to TRBJ2-5, with D possibly being TRBD1 or TRBD2 (6 bases each). The CDR3 totals 14 residues. Germline V CDR1 and CDR2: SGHDT, YYEEEE. CDR3 in DNA: TGTGCCAGCAGCTTGCGGGGGCGTTCAGAGACCCGGTACTTC. It codes for CASSLRGRSETRYF.

This clonotype was seen only a few times. The chain links TRBV7-2 to TRBJ1-6, with 8 bases aligning to TRBD1. V was pared by 7 bases and J by 10 bases, with 6 bases of the junction left unmatched. CDR3 length: 13 amino acids. Germline V gene sequence: CDR1 SGHTA, CDR2 FQGNSA. This chain's CDR3 is CASNGDRRSPLHF. The CDR3 nucleotides are TGTGCCAGCAACGGGGACAGGCGGTCACCCCTCCACTTT.

This clonotype was counted at least ten times. V is TRBV2 and J is TRBJ1-5; maybe TRBD1 (6 bases). Trimming removed 5 bases at V and 6 bases at J, with 20 bases between. CDR3 size: 16 residues. Germline CDR1 reads SNHLY; CDR2 reads FYNNEI. The CDR3 region has the DNA TGTGCCAGCAGTTACCTCAGGGGCGCAAGTGGTCAGCCCCAGCATTTT. Its protein is CASSYLRGASGQPQHF. Variable domain in full (rest from reference TRBV2 and TRBJ1-5): EPEVTQTPSHQVTQMGQEVILRCVPISNHLYFYWYRQILGQKVEFLVSFYNNEISEKSEIFDDQFSVERPDGSNFTLKIRSTKLEDSAMYFCASSYLRGASGQPQHFGDGTRLSIL.

On this clonotype: Germline and junction disagree at one end, which may indicate a read error. V usage is TRBV11-2 and J usage is TRBJ2-1; 8 nucleotides agree with TRBD1. CDR1 is SGHAT and CDR2 is FQNNGV in the germline V gene. The CDR3 totals 14 residues. CDR3 sequence reads: CASSLTGDYNEQFF. The CDR3 nucleotides read TGTGCGAGCAGCCTGACAGGGGATTACAATGAGCAGTTCTTC.

The table lists this clonotype with many counts. The chain employs TRBV5-4 and TRBJ2-7; TRBD1 might be the D (6 bases). Trimming removed 0 bases at V and 3 bases at J, with 10 bases between. This CDR3 spans 14 amino acids. Germline V gene data show CDR1 as SGHNT and CDR2 as YYREEE (reference sequence). CDR3 region: CASSLGQDIYEQYV. For the CDR3, the DNA is TGTGCCAGCAGCTTGGGACAGGACATCTACGAGCAGTACGTC.

This clonotype was counted many times. This rearrangement joins TRBV7-9 to TRBJ2-7, with TRBD1 matching 7 bases. Germline lookup yields CDR1 SEHNR and CDR2 FQNEAQ (reference sequence). V shed 5 bases, J shed 4 bases, and the junction held 2 bases outside the gene matches. The length of the CDR3 is 12 residues. DNA for the CDR3: TGTGCCAGCAGCCCGGGACAGTACGAGCAGTACGTC. Encoded protein: CASSPGQYEQYV.

This clonotype was counted at least ten times. The rearrangement uses TRBV5-1 and TRBJ2-3, with D hard to call. The germline V gene encodes CDR1 SGHRS and CDR2 YFSETQ. This CDR3 is 12 amino acids long. V was cut by 4 bases and J by 1 base, with 4 bases left in between. For the CDR3, the DNA is TGCGCCAGCAGCATCCGCACAGATACGCAGTATTTT. This encodes CASSIRTDTQYF.

This clonotype was counted many times. The chain recombines TRBV7-2 with TRBJ1-1; D unclear. The V and J ends lost 7 bases and 2 bases respectively, with 11 bases between them. This CDR3 is built from 13 residues. The germline CDR1 and CDR2 sequences are SGHTA and FQGNSA. Written as DNA, the CDR3 is TGTGCCAGCATCATGACCCGTAACACTGAAGCTTTCTTT. Encoded protein: CASIMTRNTEAFF.

Of note for this clonotype: This sequence may be a read error, since a much larger clone differs from it by one base. The chain is built from TRBV3-1 and TRBJ2-6; the D gene could be TRBD1 or TRBD2 (5 bases each). From germline, CDR1 is LGHDT and CDR2 YNNKEL (reference sequence). The CDR3 spans 16 residues. As DNA, the CDR3 is TGTGCCAGCAGCCAGTTCGTGGGCGCTGGGGGCAACGTCCTGACTTTC. Translated: CASSQFVGAGGNVLTF.

This clonotype has just a few counts. The chain employs TRBV7-9 and TRBJ2-1; D possibly matches TRBD1 or TRBD2 (5 bases each). The CDR3 is 17 amino acids. V was shortened by 2 bases and J by 6 bases, with 20 bases between the two germline ends. Germline CDR1 reads SEHNR; CDR2 reads FQNEAQ (reference sequence). The chain's CDR3 is CASSLHFEGPRFNEQFF. The CDR3 bases are TGTGCCAGCAGCTTACACTTTGAGGGGCCCAGGTTCAATGAGCAGTTCTTC.

This clonotype was seen ten or more times. The CDR3 reads CASSLEGRDTQYF. CDR3 in DNA: TGTGCCAGCAGTTTAGAGGGGAGGGATACGCAGTATTTT. The V call is TRBV27, the J call TRBJ2-3; the D gene is possibly TRBD2 (6 bases). This CDR3 region has 13 residues. Germline V gene lookup returns CDR1 MNHEY and CDR2 SMNVEV (reference sequence). Trimming cost V 2 bases and J 6 bases, with 9 bases left between them.

The chain uses TRBV4-1 and TRBJ2-5; TRBD2 agrees at 11 bases. The CDR3 is 18 amino acids. Germline trimming cut 1 base from V and 1 base from J; bases unmatched to any gene: 8. From germline, CDR1 is MGHRA and CDR2 YSYEKL. DNA for the CDR3: TGCGCCAGCAGCCAAGGAGTCACTAGCGGGGGACGCCAAGAGACCCAGTACTTC. Translation gives CASSQGVTSGGRQETQYF.

The chain carries TRBV6-1 and TRBJ1-6, with D tentatively TRBD1 (6 bases). Per the germline V gene, CDR1 is MNHNS and CDR2 is SASEGT. V gave up 4 bases and J gave up 8 bases, with 21 bases separating them. CDR3 length equals 17 residues. CDR3 region: CASSAQPRQVDHSPLHF. CDR3 DNA sequence: TGTGCCAGCAGTGCCCAGCCGCGACAGGTGGATCATTCACCCCTCCACTTT.

In this sample, this clonotype turned up a few times. The gene calls are TRBV6-5 and TRBJ1-2, with D unclear. This CDR3 spans 15 amino acids. CDR1 and CDR2 (germline): MNHEY, SVGAGI. Deletions cut 6 bases from V and 0 bases from J, with 14 bases between. As DNA, the CDR3 is TGTGCCAGCAGCACAACGTCCGAACCTAACTATGGCTACACCTTC. Amino acid sequence: CASSTTSEPNYGYTF.

This clonotype was found a few times. This chain joins TRBV5-1 and TRBJ2-3, with 9 bases fitting TRBD1. V shed 5 bases and J 1 base; nucleotides not matched to a gene: 8. Germline V CDR1 and CDR2: SGHRS, YFSETQ. The CDR3 loop spans 16 amino acids. CDR3 amino acids: CASRPLTGGGTDTQYF. The CDR3, as DNA: TGCGCCAGCAGGCCCCTTACAGGGGGCGGCACAGATACGCAGTATTTT.

This clonotype was found many times. The chain employs TRBV5-1 and TRBJ1-1; 9 bases are a match to TRBD1. The germline V gene encodes CDR1 SGHRS and CDR2 YFSETQ. The length of the CDR3 is 15 residues. After removal of 3 bases from V and 1 base from J, the junction contained 4 bases not matched to a gene. The CDR3 region has the DNA TGCGCCAGCAGCTCCGGGACAGGGTCGAACACTGAAGCTTTCTTT. Amino acids: CASSSGTGSNTEAFF.

Only a few counts were recorded for this clonotype. The J gene is TRBJ1-4, the V gene TRBV2; 8 nucleotides align to TRBD1. The length of the CDR3 is 13 residues. CDR1 SNHLY and CDR2 FYNNEI come from the germline V gene. V was clipped by 5 bases and J by 5 bases; unmatched bases: 1. The CDR3 nucleotides read TGTGCCAGCAGTACAGGGGGGAATGAAAAACTGTTTTTT. It translates to CASSTGGNEKLFF. Using reference TRBV2 and TRBJ1-4 for the parts outside the CDR3, the full variable domain is EPEVTQTPSHQVTQMGQEVILRCVPISNHLYFYWYRQILGQKVEFLVSFYNNEISEKSEIFDDQFSVERPDGSNFTLKIRSTKLEDSAMYFCASSTGGNEKLFFGSGTQLSVL.

In its sample, this clonotype was seen a few times. This rearrangement joins TRBV12-3 or TRBV12-4 to TRBJ1-1; 8 positions match TRBD1. The CDR3 runs 16 residues. Trimming at V came to 3 bases and at J to 4 bases, leaving 10 bases not matched to a gene. The CDR3 sequence: CASSLHPGQGGTEAFF. Here the CDR3 DNA reads TGTGCCAGCAGTTTGCACCCTGGACAGGGAGGCACTGAAGCTTTCTTT.

This clonotype was seen at least ten times. The CDR3 region has the DNA TGCGCCAGCAGCGCCGGGACTAGCGGGGTTGAGACCCAGTACTTC. This translates into CASSAGTSGVETQYF. The genes are TRBV5-1 and TRBJ2-5; 13 nucleotides match TRBD2. V shed 4 bases and J 5 bases; nucleotides not matched to a gene: 5. The germline gives CDR1 SGHRS, CDR2 YFSETQ. This CDR3 region has 15 residues. The variable domain in full, with the rest retrieved from reference TRBV5-1 and TRBJ2-5, is KAGVTQTPRYLIKTRGQQVTLSCSPISGHRSVSWYQQTPGQGLQFLFEYFSETQRNKGNFPGRFSGRQFSNSRSEMNVSTLELGDSALYLCASSAGTSGVETQYFGPGTRLLVL.

The chain combines TRBV12-3 or TRBV12-4 with TRBJ2-5; 8 bases are shared with TRBD1. This CDR3 has 18 residues. Trimming removed 7 bases from V and 5 bases from J; junction bases left unmatched: 21. CDR3: CASTPGQADSLLTETQYF. CDR3 coding DNA: TGTGCCAGCACCCCGGGACAGGCCGACTCGCTTTTAACGGAGACCCAGTACTTC.

The table lists this clonotype with many counts. The V call is TRBV12-3 or TRBV12-4, the J call TRBJ2-5; D unclear. This CDR3 is built from 16 residues. Trimming removed 6 bases from V and 5 bases from J, with 22 bases in between. CDR3 in amino acids: CASSPLTRGRVETQYF. The CDR3 DNA reads TGTGCCAGCAGCCCCTTGACCCGAGGAAGAGTGGAGACCCAGTACTTC.

This clonotype came up a few times. This sequence joins TRBV9 and TRBJ1-6; TRBD1 aligns across 7 bases. Germline V gene sequence: CDR1 SGDLS, CDR2 YYNGEE. Losses at the gene ends were 3 bases for V and 8 bases for J; bases not matched to a gene: 14. This CDR3 spans 17 amino acids. In nucleotides, the CDR3 is TGTGCCAGCAGCGACGACCCCCGACAGGGAAGGGATTCACCCCTCCACTTT. This encodes CASSDDPRQGRDSPLHF.

The chain is built from TRBV10-3 and TRBJ1-1; D gene uncertain. Trimming cost V 6 bases and J 0 bases, with 11 bases left between them. The CDR3 spans 14 residues. Germline assignment: CDR1 ENHRY and CDR2 SYGVKD. The CDR3 region is CAISGRTVNTEAFF. The CDR3, as DNA: TGTGCCATCAGCGGAAGGACTGTGAACACTGAAGCTTTCTTT.

This clonotype has more than one count but fewer than ten. The rearrangement uses TRBV7-2 and TRBJ2-7; D ambiguous. This CDR3 is built from 12 residues. The ends were cut back, 7 bases at V and 3 bases at J, with 10 bases in the middle. The germline V gene encodes CDR1 SGHTA and CDR2 FQGNSA. Here the CDR3 reads CASTTVFYEQYV. In nucleotides, the CDR3 is TGTGCCAGCACGACCGTCTTCTACGAGCAGTACGTC.

The V and J genes are TRBV29-1 and TRBJ2-1; D might be TRBD1 (5 bases). The V and J ends lost 5 bases and 9 bases respectively, with 17 bases between them. CDR3 length: 13 residues. Germline CDR1 and CDR2: SQVTM and ANQGSEA. The DNA of the CDR3 is TGCAGCGTTCGTGGACAATTCCTTTTTGAGCAGTTCTTC. This encodes CSVRGQFLFEQFF.